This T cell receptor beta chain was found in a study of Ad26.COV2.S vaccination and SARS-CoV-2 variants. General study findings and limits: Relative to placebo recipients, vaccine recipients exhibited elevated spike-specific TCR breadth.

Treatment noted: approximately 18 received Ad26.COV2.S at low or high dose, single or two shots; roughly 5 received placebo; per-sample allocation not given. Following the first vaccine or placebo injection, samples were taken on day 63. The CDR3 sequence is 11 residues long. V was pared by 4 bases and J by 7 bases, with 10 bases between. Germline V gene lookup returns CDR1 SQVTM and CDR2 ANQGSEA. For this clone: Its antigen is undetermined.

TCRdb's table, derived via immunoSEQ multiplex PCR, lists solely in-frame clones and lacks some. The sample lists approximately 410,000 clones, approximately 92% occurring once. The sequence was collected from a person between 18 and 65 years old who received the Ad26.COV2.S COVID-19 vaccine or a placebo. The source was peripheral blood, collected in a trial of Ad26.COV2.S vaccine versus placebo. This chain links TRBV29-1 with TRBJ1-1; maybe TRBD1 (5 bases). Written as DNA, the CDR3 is TGCAGCGTTGGGATTGGGGGTGAAGCTTTCTTT. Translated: CSVGIGGEAFF.